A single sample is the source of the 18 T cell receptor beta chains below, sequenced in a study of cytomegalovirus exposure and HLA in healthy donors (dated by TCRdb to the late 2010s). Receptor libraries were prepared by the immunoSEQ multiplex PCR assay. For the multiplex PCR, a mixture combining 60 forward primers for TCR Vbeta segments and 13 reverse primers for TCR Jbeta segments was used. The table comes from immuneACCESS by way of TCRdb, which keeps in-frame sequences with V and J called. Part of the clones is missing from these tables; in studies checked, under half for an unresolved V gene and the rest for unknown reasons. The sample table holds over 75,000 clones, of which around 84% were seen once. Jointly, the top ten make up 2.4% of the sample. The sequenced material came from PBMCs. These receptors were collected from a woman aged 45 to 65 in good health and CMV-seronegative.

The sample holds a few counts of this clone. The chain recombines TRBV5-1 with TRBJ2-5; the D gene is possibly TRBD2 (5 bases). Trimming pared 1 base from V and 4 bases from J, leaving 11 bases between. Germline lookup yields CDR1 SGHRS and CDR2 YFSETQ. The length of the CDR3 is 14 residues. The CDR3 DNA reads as TGCGCCAGCAGCTTGTCGGCAGGAGGAGAGACCCAGTACTTC. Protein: CASSLSAGGETQYF.

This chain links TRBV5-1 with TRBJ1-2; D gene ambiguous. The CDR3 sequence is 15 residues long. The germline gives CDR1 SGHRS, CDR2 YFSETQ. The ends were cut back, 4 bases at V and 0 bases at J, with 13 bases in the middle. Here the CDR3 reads CASSRETGANYGYTF. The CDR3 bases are TGCGCCAGCAGCCGAGAGACCGGAGCTAACTATGGCTACACCTTC.

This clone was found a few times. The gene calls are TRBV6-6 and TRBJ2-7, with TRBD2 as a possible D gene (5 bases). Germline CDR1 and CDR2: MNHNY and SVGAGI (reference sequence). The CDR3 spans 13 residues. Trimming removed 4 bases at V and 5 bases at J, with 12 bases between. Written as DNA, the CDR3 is TGTGCCAGCAGTTTGGCCCGGCGGGACGAGCAGTACGTC. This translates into CASSLARRDEQYV.

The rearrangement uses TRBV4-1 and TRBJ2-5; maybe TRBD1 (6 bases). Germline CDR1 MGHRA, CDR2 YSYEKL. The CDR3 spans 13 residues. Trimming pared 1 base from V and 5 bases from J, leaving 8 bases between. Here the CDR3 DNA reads TGCGCCAGCAGCCAAGGAAGGGGGGAGACCCAGTACTTC. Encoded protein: CASSQGRGETQYF.

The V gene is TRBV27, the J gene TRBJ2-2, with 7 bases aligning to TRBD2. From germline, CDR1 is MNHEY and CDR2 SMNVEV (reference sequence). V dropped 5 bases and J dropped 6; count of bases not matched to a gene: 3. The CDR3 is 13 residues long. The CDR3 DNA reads TGTGCCAGCAGTACCGCGGGAGCCGGGGAGCTGTTTTTT. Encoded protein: CASSTAGAGELFF.

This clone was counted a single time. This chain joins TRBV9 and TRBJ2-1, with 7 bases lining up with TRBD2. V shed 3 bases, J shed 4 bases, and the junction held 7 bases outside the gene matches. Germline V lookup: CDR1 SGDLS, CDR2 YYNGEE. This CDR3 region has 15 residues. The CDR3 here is CASSDGAGVYNEQFF. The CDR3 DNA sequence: TGTGCCAGCAGCGATGGGGCGGGAGTTTACAATGAGCAGTTCTTC.

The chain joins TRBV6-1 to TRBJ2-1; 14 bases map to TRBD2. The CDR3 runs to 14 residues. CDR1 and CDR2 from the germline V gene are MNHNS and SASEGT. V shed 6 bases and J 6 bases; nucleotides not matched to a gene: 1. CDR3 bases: TGTGCCAGCAGGGGGACTAGCGGGAGCAATGAGCAGTTCTTC. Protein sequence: CASRGTSGSNEQFF.

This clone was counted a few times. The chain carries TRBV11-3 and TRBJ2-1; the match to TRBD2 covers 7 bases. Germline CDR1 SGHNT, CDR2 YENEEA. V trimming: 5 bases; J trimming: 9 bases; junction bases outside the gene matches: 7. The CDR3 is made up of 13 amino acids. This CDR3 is CASSKRLAFEQFF. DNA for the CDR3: TGTGCCAGCAGCAAACGACTAGCTTTTGAGCAGTTCTTC.

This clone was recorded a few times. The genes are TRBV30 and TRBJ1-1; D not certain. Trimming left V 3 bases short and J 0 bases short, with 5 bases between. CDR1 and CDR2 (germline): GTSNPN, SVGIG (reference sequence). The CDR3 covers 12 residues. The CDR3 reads CAWSGVNTEAFF. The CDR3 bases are TGTGCCTGGAGCGGGGTGAACACTGAAGCTTTCTTT.

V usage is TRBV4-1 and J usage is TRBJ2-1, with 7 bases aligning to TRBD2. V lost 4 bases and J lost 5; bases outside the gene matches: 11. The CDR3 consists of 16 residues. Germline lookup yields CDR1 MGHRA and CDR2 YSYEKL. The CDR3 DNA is TGCGCCAGCAGCCCTCCGTCTGCGGGAGCCGACAATGAGCAGTTCTTC. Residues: CASSPPSAGADNEQFF.

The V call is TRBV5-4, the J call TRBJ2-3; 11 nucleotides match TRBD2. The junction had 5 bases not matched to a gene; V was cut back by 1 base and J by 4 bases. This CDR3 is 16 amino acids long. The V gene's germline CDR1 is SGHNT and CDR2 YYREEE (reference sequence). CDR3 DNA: TGTGCCAGCAGCTTGTTACTAGCGGGAGTGTCAGATACGCAGTATTTT. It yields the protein CASSLLLAGVSDTQYF.

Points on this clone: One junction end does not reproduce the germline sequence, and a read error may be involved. For the CDR3, the DNA is TGCGTATCGGCGGGAGGGACCGGGGAGCAGTTCTTC. It codes for CVSAGGTGEQFF. J is TRBJ2-1 and V is TRBV28, with TRBD2 matching 9 bases. The CDR3 covers 12 residues. The germline V gene has CDR1 MDHEN and CDR2 SYDVKM.

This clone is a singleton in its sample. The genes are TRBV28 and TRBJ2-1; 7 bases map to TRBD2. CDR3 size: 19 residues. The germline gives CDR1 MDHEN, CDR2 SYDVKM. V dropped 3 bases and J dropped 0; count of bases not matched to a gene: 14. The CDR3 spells CASSFGLAEDLSSYNEQFF. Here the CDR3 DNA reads TGTGCCAGCAGTTTTGGTCTAGCGGAGGACCTAAGCTCCTACAATGAGCAGTTCTTC.

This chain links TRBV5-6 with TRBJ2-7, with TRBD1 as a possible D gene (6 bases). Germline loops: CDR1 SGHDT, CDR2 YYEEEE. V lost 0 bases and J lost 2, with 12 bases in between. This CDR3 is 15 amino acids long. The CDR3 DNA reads TGTGCCAGCAGCTTGGACAGGGAGAGTACCTACGAGCAGTACGTC. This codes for CASSLDRESTYEQYV.

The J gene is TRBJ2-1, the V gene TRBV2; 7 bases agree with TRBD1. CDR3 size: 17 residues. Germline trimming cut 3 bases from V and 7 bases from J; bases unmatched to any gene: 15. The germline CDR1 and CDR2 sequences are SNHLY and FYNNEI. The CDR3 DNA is TGTGCCAGCAGTGATTTAGGGGGCTTAAGTCTCGTTAATGAGCAGTTCTTC. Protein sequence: CASSDLGGLSLVNEQFF.

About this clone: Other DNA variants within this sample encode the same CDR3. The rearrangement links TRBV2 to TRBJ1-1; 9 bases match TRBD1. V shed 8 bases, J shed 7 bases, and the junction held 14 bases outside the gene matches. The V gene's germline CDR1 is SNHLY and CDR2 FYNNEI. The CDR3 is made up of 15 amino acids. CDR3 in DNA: TGTGCCAGCGCCGAGGTTGGGACAGGGAACGTTGAAGCTTTCTTT. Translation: CASAEVGTGNVEAFF.

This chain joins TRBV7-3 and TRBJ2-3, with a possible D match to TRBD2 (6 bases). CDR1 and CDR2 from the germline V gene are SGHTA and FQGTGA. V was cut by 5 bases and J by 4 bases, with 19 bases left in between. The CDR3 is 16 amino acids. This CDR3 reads CASSPPPGSTPDTQYF. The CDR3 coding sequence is TGTGCCAGCAGCCCCCCGCCCGGGAGTACCCCAGATACGCAGTATTTT.

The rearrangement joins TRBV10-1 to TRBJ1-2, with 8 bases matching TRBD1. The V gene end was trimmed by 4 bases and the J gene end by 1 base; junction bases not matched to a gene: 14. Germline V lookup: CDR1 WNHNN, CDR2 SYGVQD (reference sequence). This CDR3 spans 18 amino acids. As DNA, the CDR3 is TGCGCCAGCAGTGTTCCCGGGACAGGAGGTTGGGATAACTATGGCTACACCTTC. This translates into CASSVPGTGGWDNYGYTF.